The source of this T cell receptor beta chain is a study of CD8 T cells in acute hepatitis C reinfection (dated by TCRdb to the early 2020s). About the full investigation: This study examined the TCRbeta repertoire of CD8+ T cells that recognize the HCV NS3-1073 epitope, both during acute infection and after viral clearance. Paired acute and follow-up samples were contributed by four spontaneous resolvers.

Germline trimming: 1 base from V, 2 bases from J; junction bases outside gene matches: 3. CDR3 length: 15 amino acids, cysteine to phenylalanine. The read is trimmed to its CDR3 DNA, 45 bases read in frame from base 1. Taken from the germline V gene, the CDR1 and CDR2 loops are MGHRA and YSYEKL. This sample's time point label indicates: naive CD8 control sorted from an acute-time-point sample. Enrolled in the Montreal Hepatitis C Cohort (HEPCO) in Canada, the donors were people who inject drugs, and these donors were followed every 3 months. Acute primary HCV infection was defined as a positive HCV RNA or antibody test after a negative test within the previous 24 weeks. Cells were surface stained with CD3, CD8 and CD45RO antibodies, and an aqua fixable dye was used to exclude dead cells. Several spontaneous resolvers, defined by HCV RNA clearance within 24 weeks, were included in the cohort. From thawed, previously cryostored peripheral blood mononuclear cells, CD8+ T cells were purified through negative selection performed by means of the MACS CD8+ T cell Isolation Kit. Sorting of the cells was done on a BD FACSAria II cell sorter.

The paper's findings and limits, for the study overall: Thirteen public clonotypes were found regardless of outcome, and V04-02/J02-02 was used by one public clonotype. Few CDR3 sequences were shared with other epitopes, and differences in sequencing approaches may have limited exact matching. High diversity was observed in NS3-1073 specific repertoires, and no significant differences in diversity were found between acute resolver, follow-up resolver and acute chronic samples. Because bulk sequencing covered only the TCRbeta chain, the alphabeta pairing of public clonotypes could not be determined. NS3-1073 specific cells were too rare to sort in chronically infected subjects, so no follow-up repertoires exist for those subjects. All groups preferentially used the TRBV04 and TRBV06 gene families, and overrepresentation in the naive pool did not explain this preferential usage.

Genomic DNA was extracted from FACS-sorted cells, and TCRbeta chain sequencing was performed through the commercial immunoSEQ service. Concerning the study's data processing: The repertoire data were analyzed using ImmunoSEQ Analyzer software v3.0 and R v3.5.1. Only productive rearrangements were analyzed, because any sequences with stop codons or out-of-frame rearrangements were filtered out. The sequencing provider supplied the metrics for Simpson diversity, Shannon entropy, CDR3 length and nucleotide addition. Clonotypes were grouped by frequency into dominant, sub-dominant, low or lowest abundance categories, and clonotypes below 0.1% were left out of most analyses. A CDR3 amino acid clonotype was called public if the clonotype appeared in at least two subjects at a cumulative frequency of at least 0.5%. TCRdb provides this immuneACCESS table in a form limited to in-frame rearrangements. Some clones are lacking; in checked studies, under half of them reflect an unresolved V gene, and why the rest are absent is not known. Clonal size and the V and J genes are those of that table, whereas D and trimming came from the DNA. Counted in this sample were 30,000 to 40,000 clones; approximately 85% of them appeared once. The top ten hold around 9.9% of the sample.

A note on this clone: Its antigen is currently not known. Qualities for individual bases were not recorded, and no much larger clone is one base off.

Sequenced: naive CD8+ T cells from PBMCs. Read against the paper, the sample's cell subset or site label means: sorted total naive CD45RO-negative CD8+ T cells. The rearrangement joined TRBV4-1 to TRBJ2-7; a stretch of 9 junction bases matches TRBD2. This clonotype was obtained from a woman younger than 35 who spontaneously cleared hepatitis C infection. The nucleotide sequence is given as TGCGCCAGCAGCCAAGGGGCTAGCGGGGCCTACGAGCAGTACTTC. Translation gives CASSQGASGAYEQYF.